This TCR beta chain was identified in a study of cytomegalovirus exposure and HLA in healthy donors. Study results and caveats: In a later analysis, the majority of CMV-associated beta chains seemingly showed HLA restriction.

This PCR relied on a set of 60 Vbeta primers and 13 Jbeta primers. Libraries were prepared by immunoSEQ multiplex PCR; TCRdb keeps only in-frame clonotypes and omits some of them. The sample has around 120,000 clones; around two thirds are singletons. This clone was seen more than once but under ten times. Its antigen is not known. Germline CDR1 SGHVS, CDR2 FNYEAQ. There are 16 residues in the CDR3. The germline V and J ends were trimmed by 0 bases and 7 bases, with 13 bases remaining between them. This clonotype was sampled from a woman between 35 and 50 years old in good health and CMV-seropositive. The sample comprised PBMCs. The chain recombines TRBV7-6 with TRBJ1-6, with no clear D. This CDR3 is CASSLAPDGRNSPLHF. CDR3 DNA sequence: TGTGCCAGCAGCTTAGCGCCCGACGGGAGGAATTCACCCCTCCACTTT.